This T cell receptor (beta chain) came from a study of early T cells in non-severe SARS-CoV-2 infection (dated by TCRdb to the early 2020s). Regarding the study in general: Bulk RNA from unsorted whole blood was used for TCR sequencing, so alpha and beta chains could not be paired. The paper's findings and limits, for the study overall: Matching against VDJdb was skewed toward anti-spike CD8 responses, likely underestimated virus-specific expansions, and missed private and CD4 specificities.

Library prep was done by 5' RACE. TCRdb shows the sequencer as NextSeq 500. Unique molecular identifiers were attached to individual cDNA molecules in the TCR library protocol so that sequencing error and PCR bias could be corrected. Sequencing covered both TCR alpha and beta chains, and within each sample the abundances of alpha and beta sequences were tightly co-correlated. In the source study's methods: Decombinator V4 was used to perform V gene, J gene and CDR3 annotation of TCR sequences. TCRs were defined as expanded if a significant change between any two time points was detected under a Poisson model with p below 0.0001. TCR abundances were normalised to the total number of TCRs sequenced in each sample and reported as counts per million. MAIT TCRs were defined by TRAV1-2 paired with TRAJ12, TRAJ20 or TRAJ33, and iNKT TCRs by TRAV10 paired with TRAJ18. VDJdb, accessed 1 November 2021, was searched for CMV, EBV and SARS-CoV-2 annotated TCRs, with TCRs annotated for multiple antigens excluded. TCRdb reprocessed the public reads (quality trimming at Q25 with fastp, clone calling with MiXCR) and kept in-frame beta chains. Rows with a matching CDR3 protein are joined into one entry that keeps the most common DNA and genes. TCRdb, rather than the study authors, made the V and J calls. The sample table contains about 99,000 distinct CDR3 sequences; only one count was recorded for approximately 16% of them. Clones ranked in the top ten supply roughly 1.3% of the sample.

Comment on this clonotype: This clone's antigen is unknown. One base away there is no much larger clone; base qualities are not given.

CDR1 is given as LNHDA and CDR2 as SQIVND, both from the germline V gene (reference sequence). Trimming removed 2 bases from V and 1 base from J, leaving 8 bases between the germline ends. Inclusive of the bounding cysteine and phenylalanine, the CDR3 is 14 residues long. The kept DNA is CDR3 alone, 42 bases in frame from the first base. A case-control design nested within a healthcare worker cohort in London, UK, was used, with weekly nasopharyngeal swab PCR tests and blood sampling performed. Healthcare workers were recruited during the week of the UK lockdown, between 23 and 31 March 2020, and followed weekly for up to about 15 weeks.

The receptor chain draws on TRBV19 and TRBJ1-1, and the D gene may be TRBD1, 5 bases matching. The TCR comes from an adult who was a healthcare worker with PCR-confirmed SARS-CoV-2 infection or an uninfected control (not recorded which). The source material was whole blood. The DNA sequence is given as TGTGCCAGTAGTATAACAGGCGCGAACACTGAAGCTTTCTTT. This sequence encodes CASSITGANTEAFF. Beyond the CDR3, the reference TRBV19 and TRBJ1-1 genes provide the residues; the full variable domain reads: DGGITQSPKYLFRKEGQNVTLSCEQNLNHDAMYWYRQDPGQGLRLIYYSQIVNDFQKGDIAEGYSVSREKKESFPLTVTSAQKNPTAFYLCASSITGANTEAFFGQGTRLTVV.